A single sample gave rise to the 14 T cell receptor beta chains below, sequenced in a study of cytomegalovirus exposure and HLA in healthy donors. Use of 60 Vbeta and 13 Jbeta primers characterized the PCR. Libraries were prepared by immunoSEQ multiplex PCR; TCRdb keeps only in-frame clonotypes and omits some of them. The repertoire holds more than 85,000 clones, with about three fifths as singletons. The sample was PBMCs. The receptors were sampled from a human donor in good health.

The V gene is TRBV10-3, the J gene TRBJ2-7; TRBD2 aligns across 7 bases. CDR1 is ENHRY, CDR2 SYGVKD, per germline. The V and J ends lost 3 bases and 6 bases, in that order; junction bases with no gene match: 11. The CDR3 loop spans 15 amino acids. CDR3 nucleotide sequence: TGTGCCATCAGTGACCTTCTCGGGGAGGGTCCCGAGCAGTACTTC. Protein: CAISDLLGEGPEQYF.

This clone has only a few counts. As DNA, the CDR3 is TGTGCCAGCAGCCAAGATCTCCCGGGAGAATCCGAGCAGTACTTC. Its protein product is CASSQDLPGESEQYF. The rearrangement uses TRBV14 and TRBJ2-7, with TRBD2 as a possible D gene (6 bases). V lost 0 bases and J lost 6, with 15 bases in between. Germline V gene lookup returns CDR1 SGHDN and CDR2 FVKESK. There are 15 residues in the CDR3.

This rearrangement joins TRBV30 to TRBJ2-7; 7 bases line up with TRBD2. The V segment lost 5 bases and the J segment 6 bases; nucleotides outside the gene matches: 4. The CDR3 extends over 11 amino acids. Germline lookup yields CDR1 GTSNPN and CDR2 SVGIG (reference sequence). CDR3 amino acids: CAWGGTIEQYF. The DNA of the CDR3 is TGTGCCTGGGGGGGGACTATCGAGCAGTACTTC.

V usage is TRBV9 and J usage is TRBJ2-1, with a tentative D call TRBD2 (5 bases). The CDR3 extends over 14 amino acids. Trimming cost V 0 bases and J 5 bases, with 9 bases left between them. Germline-derived CDR1 and CDR2 are SGDLS and YYNGEE. CDR3 amino acids: CASSVEADHNEQFF. The CDR3 DNA follows: TGTGCCAGCAGCGTAGAAGCGGACCACAATGAGCAGTTCTTC.

The chain joins TRBV18 to TRBJ1-1, with a possible D match to TRBD1 (5 bases). This CDR3 is built from 14 residues. V was shortened by 3 bases and J by 1 base, with 9 bases between the two germline ends. Germline loops: CDR1 KGHSH, CDR2 LQKENI. CDR3 DNA: TGTGCCAGCTCACCTCGCGGGGGGAACACTGAAGCTTTCTTT. Translation: CASSPRGGNTEAFF.

This rearrangement joins TRBV5-6 to TRBJ2-2; tentatively, D is TRBD2 (5 bases). The CDR3 runs 15 residues. Trimming took 4 bases from V and 5 from J, leaving 15 bases between them. Germline CDR1 and CDR2: SGHDT and YYEEEE. The CDR3 DNA follows: TGTGCCAGCAGCCCCGGCGGGCCCCTAACCGGGGAGCTGTTTTTT. This translates into CASSPGGPLTGELFF.

This clone showed up just a few times. The chain is built from TRBV4-2 and TRBJ1-5; a possible D gene is TRBD1 (6 bases). Germline V gives CDR1 LGHNA, CDR2 YNFKEQ. The CDR3 is made up of 17 amino acids. Trimming stripped 3 bases from V and 9 bases from J, with 24 bases between. CDR3 sequence reads: CASSHGLDRQGLWPQHF. CDR3 DNA: TGTGCCAGCAGCCATGGCCTAGACAGGCAAGGTCTCTGGCCCCAGCATTTT.

This sequence joins TRBV28 and TRBJ2-3; TRBD2 is a possible D gene (6 bases). CDR1 and CDR2 from the germline V gene are MDHEN and SYDVKM. The ends were cut back, 6 bases at V and 3 bases at J, with 22 bases in the middle. This CDR3 is 17 amino acids long. CDR3 nucleotide sequence: TGTGCCAGCAGCCCCTTCGGAGGGTCCCCTCCAACAGATACGCAGTATTTT. It is translated as CASSPFGGSPPTDTQYF.

J is TRBJ1-1 and V is TRBV5-1; TRBD1 might be the D (6 bases). The germline V and J ends were trimmed by 0 bases and 1 base, with 13 bases remaining between them. The CDR3 is 16 residues long. Germline V gene data show CDR1 as SGHRS and CDR2 as YFSETQ. This chain's CDR3 is CASSLAVTGRNTEAFF. The CDR3 bases are TGCGCCAGCAGCTTGGCCGTTACAGGGCGGAACACTGAAGCTTTCTTT.

This clone was observed a few times. V usage is TRBV18 and J usage is TRBJ1-5; a weak D match, TRBD1 (6 bases). This CDR3 spans 15 amino acids. Germline V CDR1 and CDR2: KGHSH, LQKENI. The V end was cut by 3 bases, the J end by 6 bases, with 15 bases between. The CDR3 loop is CASSPFTGIAQPQHF. CDR3 DNA: TGTGCCAGCTCACCCTTTACAGGGATTGCTCAGCCCCAGCATTTT.

The sample holds one count of this clone. This chain links TRBV4-2 with TRBJ1-2, with D perhaps matching TRBD1 (5 bases). The CDR3 contains 13 residues. V was cut by 4 bases and J by 8 bases, with 14 bases left in between. CDR1 and CDR2 (germline): LGHNA, YNFKEQ. The CDR3 sequence: CASSPTGTYGYTF. CDR3 nucleotides: TGTGCCAGCAGCCCGACTGGGACTTACGGCTACACCTTC.

The rearrangement joins TRBV13 to TRBJ2-1, with a possible D match to TRBD2 (6 bases). CDR3 length: 15 amino acids. V dropped 5 bases and J dropped 8 bases, with 19 bases sitting between them. Germline V CDR1 and CDR2: PRHDT, FYEKMQ (reference sequence). CDR3 region: CASSLGTVVAYEQFF. CDR3 sequence (DNA): TGTGCCAGCAGCCTGGGGACTGTCGTAGCGTATGAGCAGTTCTTC. The variable domain in full, with the rest retrieved from reference TRBV13 and TRBJ2-1, is AAGVIQSPRHLIKEKRETATLKCYPIPRHDTVYWYQQGPGQDPQFLISFYEKMQSDKGSIPDRFSAQQFSDYHSELNMSSLELGDSALYFCASSLGTVVAYEQFFGPGTRLTVL.

The chain carries TRBV2 and TRBJ2-5; tentative D call: TRBD1 (6 bases). Looked up from germline, CDR1 is SNHLY and CDR2 is FYNNEI. CDR3 length: 14 residues. CDR3 residues: CGQPGWGQQETQYF. The CDR3, as DNA: TGTGGCCAGCCTGGCTGGGGGCAACAAGAGACCCAGTACTTC.

The chain is built from TRBV5-5 and TRBJ2-7, with 11 nucleotides matching TRBD1. Germline V lookup: CDR1 SGHKS, CDR2 YYEKEE (reference sequence). This CDR3 is built from 14 residues. The ends lost 4 bases at V and 2 bases at J; junction bases unmatched: 2. The CDR3 loop reads CASSAGQGAYEQYF. CDR3 bases: TGTGCCAGCAGCGCGGGACAGGGGGCCTACGAGCAGTACTTC.